This entry lists 20 T cell receptor beta chains sequenced from one sample in a study of cytomegalovirus exposure and HLA in healthy donors. The study ran its PCR with 60 Vbeta and 13 Jbeta primers. TCRdb's table, derived via immunoSEQ multiplex PCR, lists solely in-frame clones and lacks some. The sample has about 140,000 clones; 80% are singletons. Sequences were obtained from PBMCs. The receptor set was obtained from a man aged 50 to 60 in good health and CMV-seronegative.

This clone has just a few counts. The V and J genes are TRBV11-1 and TRBJ2-1; 10 bases agree with TRBD2. CDR3 size: 14 residues. The V gene end was trimmed by 5 bases and the J gene end by 13 bases; junction bases not matched to a gene: 11. Germline lookup yields CDR1 SGHAT and CDR2 FQDESV (reference sequence). CDR3 protein: CASSGLAAKETQFF. CDR3 in DNA: TGTGCCAGCAGCGGACTAGCGGCGAAGGAGACCCAGTTCTTC.

The chain combines TRBV5-8 with TRBJ2-3; tentative D call: TRBD1 (5 bases). V lost 3 bases and J lost 1, with 12 bases in between. The CDR3 consists of 15 residues. Germline loops: CDR1 SGHTS, CDR2 YDEGEE. The CDR3 reads CASSWISGRTDTQYF. CDR3 DNA sequence: TGTGCCAGCAGCTGGATTTCAGGGCGCACAGATACGCAGTATTTT.

V and J are TRBV28 and TRBJ1-3; D might be TRBD1 (5 bases). The CDR3 runs 16 residues. Deletions cut 7 bases from V and 4 bases from J, with 20 bases between. Germline lookup yields CDR1 MDHEN and CDR2 SYDVKM. CDR3 protein: CASNLKGFKGGNTIYF. For the CDR3, the DNA is TGTGCCAGCAACCTGAAGGGGTTTAAAGGGGGAAACACCATATATTTT.

This chain joins TRBV28 and TRBJ1-5; possibly TRBD1 for D (6 bases). V shed 5 bases and J shed 4 bases, with 18 bases lying between them. Germline V gene lookup returns CDR1 MDHEN and CDR2 SYDVKM. This CDR3 has 16 amino acids. The CDR3 DNA sequence: TGTGCCAGCAGTCTTACACCGGACAGATTTAATCAGCCCCAGCATTTT. Translating gives CASSLTPDRFNQPQHF.

The rearrangement uses TRBV27 and TRBJ1-2, with D possibly TRBD1 on 6 matching bases. Germline lookup yields CDR1 MNHEY and CDR2 SMNVEV (reference sequence). The ends were cut back, 3 bases at V and 4 bases at J, with 12 bases in the middle. The CDR3 has 14 residues. The CDR3 DNA reads TGTGCCAGCAGTTTGACGGGACAAATCTATGGCTACACCTTC. Protein product: CASSLTGQIYGYTF.

This chain connects TRBV12-5 to TRBJ2-7; 8 bases map to TRBD1. Trimming at V came to 3 bases and at J to 4 bases, leaving 17 bases not matched to a gene. The CDR3 length is 18 residues. Germline V gene sequence: CDR1 LGHNT, CDR2 FRNRAP. CDR3 in amino acids: CASGFFLGGQGRGYEQYF. DNA of the CDR3: TGTGCTAGTGGTTTCTTCCTGGGCGGACAGGGTAGAGGGTACGAGCAGTACTTC.

This chain links TRBV19 with TRBJ2-7; the match to TRBD1 covers 8 bases. Looked up from germline, CDR1 is LNHDA and CDR2 is SQIVND (reference sequence). CDR3 length: 14 amino acids. Trimming removed 8 bases from V and 5 bases from J; junction bases left unmatched: 11. CDR3 region: CASADRAKGDEQYF. In DNA, the CDR3 is TGTGCCAGTGCGGACAGGGCGAAGGGAGACGAGCAGTACTTC.

The chain joins TRBV5-1 to TRBJ2-1; the D gene is possibly TRBD2 (6 bases). The CDR3 consists of 14 residues. The V gene's germline CDR1 is SGHRS and CDR2 YFSETQ. Trimming left V 0 bases short and J 16 bases short, with 20 bases between. The CDR3 DNA is TGCGCCAGCAGCTTGGCAGGGTTGGGGACTGATTTCTTCTTC. Amino acid sequence: CASSLAGLGTDFFF.

For this clone: The junction departs from germline at one end; a sequencing error may be responsible. The gene calls are TRBV27 and TRBJ1-5, with D perhaps TRBD1 (5 bases). The CDR3 loop spans 14 amino acids. Germline assignment: CDR1 MNHEY and CDR2 SMNVEV (reference sequence). As DNA, the CDR3 is TGTCCCAGCGGGGGGAGGGATAGCAATCAGCCCCAGCATTTT. Translated, it gives CPSGGRDSNQPQHF.

V usage is TRBV11-3 and J usage is TRBJ2-1; D perhaps matches TRBD1 (5 bases). Germline V gives CDR1 SGHNT, CDR2 YENEEA. V shed 5 bases and J shed 6 bases, with 20 bases lying between them. The CDR3 sequence is 16 residues long. Written as DNA, the CDR3 is TGTGCCAGCAGCCCCCAGACAGCCCGAAGGGTCAATGAGCAGTTCTTC. Translated: CASSPQTARRVNEQFF.

This chain connects TRBV7-2 to TRBJ1-6; maybe TRBD1 (6 bases). V lost 1 base, J lost 9 bases, and 13 bases lay in between. From germline, CDR1 is SGHTA and CDR2 FQGNSA. The CDR3 spans 15 residues. CDR3 in DNA: TGTGCCAGCAGCTTAGGGGGGCAGGGTCGTTCACCCCTCCACTTT. Amino acid sequence: CASSLGGQGRSPLHF.

This clone was seen once. The rearrangement uses TRBV9 and TRBJ2-3; D unclear. The V end was cut by 0 bases, the J end by 4 bases, with 9 bases between. The CDR3 length is 14 residues. The germline gives CDR1 SGDLS, CDR2 YYNGEE. The CDR3 bases are TGTGCCAGCAGCGTAGGGCAGGTCCCAGATACGCAGTATTTT. Protein product: CASSVGQVPDTQYF.

V is TRBV5-1 and J is TRBJ2-6; 10 bases line up with TRBD1. This CDR3 contains 17 residues. V dropped 5 bases and J dropped 4; count of bases not matched to a gene: 9. CDR1 and CDR2 (germline): SGHRS, YFSETQ. The CDR3 spells CASRSTGGAGGANVLTF. The CDR3 DNA follows: TGCGCCAGCAGATCGACAGGGGGCGCGGGGGGGGCCAACGTCCTGACTTTC. The full variable domain, its missing parts supplied by reference TRBV5-1 and TRBJ2-6, is KAGVTQTPRYLIKTRGQQVTLSCSPISGHRSVSWYQQTPGQGLQFLFEYFSETQRNKGNFPGRFSGRQFSNSRSEMNVSTLELGDSALYLCASRSTGGAGGANVLTFGAGSRLTVL.

V gene TRBV5-1 combines with J gene TRBJ1-4, with TRBD1 matching 7 bases. Losses at the gene ends were 3 bases for V and 0 bases for J; bases not matched to a gene: 5. This CDR3 is 16 amino acids long. In germline, CDR1 is SGHRS, CDR2 YFSETQ. CDR3 residues: CASSSGTATTNEKLFF. DNA of the CDR3: TGCGCCAGCAGCTCCGGGACAGCCACAACTAATGAAAAACTGTTTTTT.

V and J are TRBV7-3 and TRBJ1-1; perhaps TRBD1 as D (5 bases). The CDR3 is 17 residues long. In germline, CDR1 is SGHTA, CDR2 FQGTGA. V lost 5 bases to trimming and J lost 4 bases, with 23 bases between them. The CDR3, as DNA: TGTGCCAGCAGCCTAAAGGCTGTCCCGGGGGAGAGCACTGAAGCTTTCTTT. This translates into CASSLKAVPGESTEAFF.

This chain joins TRBV9 and TRBJ2-3, with TRBD1 matching 8 bases. Germline CDR1 is SGDLS and CDR2 is YYNGEE. V lost 1 base, J lost 1 base, and 2 bases stayed unmatched. This CDR3 region has 15 residues. The CDR3 bases are TGTGCCAGCAGCGTAATGACAGGGGGCACAGATACGCAGTATTTT. It specifies CASSVMTGGTDTQYF.

The genes are TRBV2 and TRBJ2-3; the D gene is possibly TRBD1 (6 bases). This CDR3 has 14 residues. Per the germline V gene, CDR1 is SNHLY and CDR2 is FYNNEI. V shed 6 bases and J shed 2 bases, with 12 bases lying between them. CDR3 sequence (DNA): TGTGCCAGCAGAAGAGAGGGGGTCACAGATACGCAGTATTTT. It yields the protein CASRREGVTDTQYF.

The rearrangement joins TRBV13 to TRBJ2-1; 10 nucleotides match TRBD2. This CDR3 is built from 12 residues. The germline CDR1 and CDR2 sequences are PRHDT and FYEKMQ (reference sequence). The V and J ends lost 5 bases and 10 bases, in that order; junction bases with no gene match: 2. CDR3 in amino acids: CASSRLAGEQFF. The CDR3 nucleotides are TGTGCCAGCAGCAGACTAGCGGGCGAGCAGTTCTTC.

This sequence joins TRBV14 and TRBJ2-6; tentatively, D is TRBD1 (6 bases). Germline assignment: CDR1 SGHDN and CDR2 FVKESK. The germline V and J ends were trimmed by 4 bases and 0 bases, with 13 bases remaining between them. This CDR3 spans 17 amino acids. The CDR3 here is CASSRMQGLSGANVLTF. In DNA, the CDR3 is TGTGCCAGCAGCCGGATGCAGGGGCTCTCTGGGGCCAACGTCCTGACTTTC.

Of note for this clone: This sample also contains other DNA sequences that code for the same CDR3. This chain connects TRBV5-1 to TRBJ2-3, with 10 positions matching TRBD2. Germline-derived CDR1 and CDR2 are SGHRS and YFSETQ. The length of the CDR3 is 16 residues. V lost 0 bases to trimming and J lost 2 bases; unmatched junction nucleotides: 3. The chain's CDR3 is CASSLGLAGDTDTQYF. CDR3 in DNA: TGCGCCAGCAGCTTGGGTCTAGCGGGGGACACAGATACGCAGTATTTT. The complete variable domain, with remaining parts taken from reference TRBV5-1 and TRBJ2-3, reads KAGVTQTPRYLIKTRGQQVTLSCSPISGHRSVSWYQQTPGQGLQFLFEYFSETQRNKGNFPGRFSGRQFSNSRSEMNVSTLELGDSALYLCASSLGLAGDTDTQYFGPGTRLTVL.